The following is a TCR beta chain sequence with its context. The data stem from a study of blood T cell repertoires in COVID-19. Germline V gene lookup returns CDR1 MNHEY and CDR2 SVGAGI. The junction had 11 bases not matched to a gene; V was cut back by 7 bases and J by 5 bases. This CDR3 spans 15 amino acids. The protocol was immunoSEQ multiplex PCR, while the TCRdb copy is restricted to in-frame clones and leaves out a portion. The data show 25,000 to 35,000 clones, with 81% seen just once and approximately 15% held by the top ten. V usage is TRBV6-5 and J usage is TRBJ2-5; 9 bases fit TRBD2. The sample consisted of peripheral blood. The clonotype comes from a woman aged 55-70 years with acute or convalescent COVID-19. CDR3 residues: CASTLGAGGLETQYF. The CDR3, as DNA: TGTGCCAGCACCCTCGGTGCGGGGGGGCTTGAGACCCAGTACTTC.